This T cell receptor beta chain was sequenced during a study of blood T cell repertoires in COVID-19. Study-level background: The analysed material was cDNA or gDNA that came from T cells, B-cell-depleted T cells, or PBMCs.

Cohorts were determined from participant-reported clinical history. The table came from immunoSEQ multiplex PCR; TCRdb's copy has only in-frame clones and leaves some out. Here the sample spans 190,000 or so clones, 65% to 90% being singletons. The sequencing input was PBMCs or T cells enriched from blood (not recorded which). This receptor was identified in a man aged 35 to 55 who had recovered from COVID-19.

CDR3 in amino acids: CASSDSMNTEAFF. In DNA form, the CDR3 reads TGTGCCAGCAGTGACAGCATGAACACTGAAGCTTTCTTT. V gene TRBV27 combines with J gene TRBJ1-1; possibly TRBD1 for D (5 bases). The germline V and J ends were trimmed by 5 bases and 0 bases, with 7 bases remaining between them. Per germline, CDR1 MNHEY and CDR2 SMNVEV (reference sequence). The CDR3 extends over 13 amino acids.